This passage covers 6 T cell receptor beta chains from one sample sequenced in a study of T cell changes during pregnancy in multiple sclerosis. The repertoire was sequenced with immunoSEQ multiplex PCR; TCRdb's copy has only in-frame clones and lacks some. The sample contains 100,000 to 130,000 clones, around 90% of which appear only once. The sample consisted of peripheral blood, taken in the third trimester of pregnancy. Receptor source: a female donor in good health, enrolled as a control in a pregnancy study.

A word on this clone: The sample holds other DNA sequences that translate to the same CDR3. The chain carries TRBV18 and TRBJ1-2; 11 nucleotides line up with TRBD1. V lost 3 bases, J lost 2 bases, and 2 bases stayed unmatched. This CDR3 is built from 15 residues. Per the germline V gene, CDR1 is KGHSH and CDR2 is LQKENI. This CDR3 is CASSPGTGGNYGYTF. Here the CDR3 DNA reads TGTGCCAGCTCACCGGGGACAGGGGGAAACTATGGCTACACCTTC.

This clone turned up a few times. The chain employs TRBV6-4 and TRBJ1-1; D uncertain. Trimming removed 3 bases at V and 4 bases at J, with 9 bases between. Germline values: CDR1 MRHNA, CDR2 SNTAGT. This CDR3 spans 13 amino acids. CDR3 DNA: TGTGCCAGCAGTGAGATCCGGGGCACTGAAGCTTTCTTT. Its translation is CASSEIRGTEAFF.

This clone turned up a few times. The rearrangement links TRBV9 to TRBJ1-2; TRBD1 matches 7 bases. This CDR3 contains 14 residues. The germline V gene encodes CDR1 SGDLS and CDR2 YYNGEE. J was trimmed by 4 bases and V by 4 bases; bases with no gene match: 7. CDR3 DNA sequence: TGTGCCAGCAGCCCTCGGACAGGCGTCTATGGCTACACCTTC. Protein: CASSPRTGVYGYTF.

This clone occurred once. The chain recombines TRBV7-2 with TRBJ2-3; 11 bases match TRBD1. The V gene's germline CDR1 is SGHTA and CDR2 FQGNSA. The CDR3 contains 16 residues. V was pared by 3 bases and J by 3 bases, with 5 bases of the junction left unmatched. As DNA, the CDR3 is TGTGCCAGCAGCTTCGCCGGGACAGGGGGGACAGATACGCAGTATTTT. Translation gives CASSFAGTGGTDTQYF.

The rearrangement joins TRBV11-3 to TRBJ2-1; possible D gene TRBD2, 5 bases. The CDR3 contains 14 residues. V was pared by 1 base and J by 6 bases, with 10 bases between. Germline V lookup: CDR1 SGHNT, CDR2 YENEEA. This chain's CDR3 is CASSLAGLPNEQFF. The CDR3 DNA follows: TGTGCCAGCAGCTTAGCTGGACTCCCCAATGAGCAGTTCTTC.

The V and J genes are TRBV7-8 and TRBJ1-5; a weak D match, TRBD1 (5 bases). The CDR3 length is 16 residues. Trimming took 1 base from V and 2 from J, leaving 12 bases between them. Germline V gene data show CDR1 as SGHVS and CDR2 as FQNEAQ. CDR3 protein: CASSLGVGEGNQPQHF. CDR3 in DNA: TGTGCCAGCAGCTTAGGCGTAGGGGAGGGCAATCAGCCCCAGCATTTT. The full variable domain, its missing parts supplied by reference TRBV7-8 and TRBJ1-5, is GAGVSQSPRYKVAKRGQDVALRCDPISGHVSLFWYQQALGQGPEFLTYFQNEAQLDKSGLPSDRFFAERPEGSVSTLKIQRTQQEDSAVYLCASSLGVGEGNQPQHFGDGTRLSIL.